The 9 T cell receptor beta chains given below trace back to one sample, sequenced in a study of T-cell reconstitution after alpha-beta-depleted transplantation in children. TCRbeta library preparation incorporated unique molecular identifiers. TCRdb analysed the PCR reads with MiXCR anew, one entry per CDR3 protein. The sample has some 300,000 distinct CDR3 sequences; 10% are singletons. Specimen: PBMCs, collected before TCRalphabeta/CD19-depleted stem cell transplant. Source of these receptors: a boy younger than two with acute myeloid leukemia, due to receive a stem cell transplant.

Ten or more counts support this clonotype. The chain is built from TRBV7-2 and TRBJ1-5; 7 positions match TRBD1. Losses at the gene ends were 3 bases for V and 6 bases for J; bases not matched to a gene: 8. In germline, CDR1 is SGHTA, CDR2 FQGNSA. The CDR3 runs 15 residues. The CDR3 here is CASSFRTGLGQPQHF. The CDR3 region has the DNA TGTGCCAGCAGCTTCCGGACAGGACTGGGTCAGCCCCAGCATTTT.

This clonotype was seen many times. The chain has TRBV28 and TRBJ2-1, with unresolved D. V lost 6 bases and J 6 bases, leaving 12 bases between the germline ends. In germline, CDR1 is MDHEN, CDR2 SYDVKM. The CDR3 extends over 13 amino acids. Here the CDR3 reads CASRVTSVNEQFF. As DNA, the CDR3 is TGTGCCAGCAGGGTGACATCGGTCAATGAGCAGTTCTTC.

This clonotype came up a few times. This chain connects TRBV28 to TRBJ2-1; 7 nucleotides match TRBD2. Germline values: CDR1 MDHEN, CDR2 SYDVKM. This CDR3 is built from 15 residues. V was clipped by 3 bases and J by 3 bases; unmatched bases: 5. Written as DNA, the CDR3 is TGTGCCAGCAGTTTCTACGCGGGGGTCTACAATGAGCAGTTCTTC. Translation: CASSFYAGVYNEQFF.

In its sample, this clonotype was seen many times. The chain recombines TRBV7-3 with TRBJ2-2; D is perhaps TRBD1 (5 bases). The CDR3 contains 18 residues. V lost 1 base to trimming and J lost 5 bases, with 20 bases between them. Looked up from germline, CDR1 is SGHTA and CDR2 is FQGTGA. CDR3 residues: CASSLKGSGHTITGELFF. DNA for the CDR3: TGTGCCAGCAGCTTAAAAGGTTCCGGACACACGATTACCGGGGAGCTGTTTTTT.

The sample holds many counts of this clonotype. J is TRBJ1-2 and V is TRBV2; D is undetermined. Trimming removed 7 bases at V and 10 bases at J, with 4 bases between. This CDR3 spans 8 amino acids. Per the germline V gene, CDR1 is SNHLY and CDR2 is FYNNEI. The CDR3 loop is CASNSYTF. CDR3 DNA sequence: TGTGCCAGCAATTCCTACACCTTC.

This clonotype was recorded many times. The chain has TRBV29-1 and TRBJ2-2; 8 nucleotides align to TRBD2. J lost 5 bases, V lost 6 bases, and 8 bases had no gene match. CDR1 SQVTM and CDR2 ANQGSEA come from the germline V gene. The CDR3 length is 14 residues. CDR3 DNA: TGCAGCGTGCCGGGACTAGGGGGGACCGGGGAGCTGTTTTTT. Translation gives CSVPGLGGTGELFF.

The table lists this clonotype with many counts. The chain couples TRBV5-5 to TRBJ2-5, with TRBD1 identical over 7 bases. With 2 bases clipped from V and 5 bases from J, the junction kept 9 bases outside the gene matches. Per germline, CDR1 SGHKS and CDR2 YYEKEE (reference sequence). This CDR3 spans 15 amino acids. CDR3 protein: CASSFLGGPRETQYF. In DNA, the CDR3 is TGTGCCAGCAGCTTCCTAGGGGGCCCGAGGGAGACCCAGTACTTC.

This clonotype was picked up many times. The chain is built from TRBV21-1 and TRBJ2-7; no check of the table's D call, TRBD2, against the DNA was made. TRBV21-1 is a pseudogene segment. The CDR3 runs to 14 residues. The CDR3 spells CASSKGLPPYEQYF. The CDR3 nucleotides are TGTGCCAGCAGCAAGGGACTACCTCCCTACGAGCAGTACTTC.

This clonotype was observed at least ten times. The chain recombines TRBV5-1 with TRBJ2-5, with 10 positions matching TRBD1. The CDR3 extends over 17 amino acids. Germline loops: CDR1 SGHRS, CDR2 YFSETQ. V dropped 2 bases and J dropped 5; count of bases not matched to a gene: 12. The CDR3 sequence is CASSLDPSGQGLETQYF. CDR3 DNA: TGCGCCAGCAGCTTAGACCCCTCGGGACAGGGGCTGGAGACCCAGTACTTC. The entire variable domain, with the rest obtained from reference TRBV5-1 and TRBJ2-5, is as follows: KAGVTQTPRYLIKTRGQQVTLSCSPISGHRSVSWYQQTPGQGLQFLFEYFSETQRNKGNFPGRFSGRQFSNSRSEMNVSTLELGDSALYLCASSLDPSGQGLETQYFGPGTRLLVL.